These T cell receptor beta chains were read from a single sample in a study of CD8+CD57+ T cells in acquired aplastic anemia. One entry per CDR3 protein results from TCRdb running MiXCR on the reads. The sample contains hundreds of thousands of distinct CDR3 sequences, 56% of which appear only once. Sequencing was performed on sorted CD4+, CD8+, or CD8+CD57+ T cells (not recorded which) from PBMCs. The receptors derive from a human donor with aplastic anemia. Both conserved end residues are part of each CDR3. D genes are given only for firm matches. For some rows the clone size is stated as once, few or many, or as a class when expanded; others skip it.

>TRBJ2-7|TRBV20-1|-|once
TGCAGTGCCCCCCCGCCGAATTCCTACAAGCAGTACTTC
CSAPPPNSYKQYF
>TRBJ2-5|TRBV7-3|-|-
TGTGCCAGCAGCCCAGACAAGGGCCCGGGAGAGACCCAGTACTTC
CASSPDKGPGETQYF
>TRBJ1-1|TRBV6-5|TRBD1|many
TGTGCCAGCAGTTCAGGGGGGTTTGGCACTGAAGCTTTCTTT
CASSSGGFGTEAFF
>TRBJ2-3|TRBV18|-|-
TGTGCCAGCTCACCACCGATCGGGTCCGATACGCAGTATTTT
CASSPPIGSDTQYF
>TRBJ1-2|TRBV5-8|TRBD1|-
TGTGCCAGCAGCTTGGCGGGACAGGGTGGTACTGGCTACACCTTC
CASSLAGQGGTGYTF
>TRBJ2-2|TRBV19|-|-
TGTGCCAGTACTACGACCCCGAACACCGGGGAGCTGTTTTTT
CASTTTPNTGELFF
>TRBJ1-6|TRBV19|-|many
TGTGCCAGTAGACGTGGGAATAATTCACCCCTCCACTTT
CASRRGNNSPLHF
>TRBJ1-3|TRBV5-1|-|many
TGCGCCAGCAGCCCATTCCCCGGGGGATCTGGAAACACCATATATTTT
CASSPFPGGSGNTIYF
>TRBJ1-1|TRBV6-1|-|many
TGTGCCAGCAGTGGTTTGGGGGGGACCACTGAAGCTTTCTTT
CASSGLGGTTEAFF
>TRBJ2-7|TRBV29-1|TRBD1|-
TGCAGCGTTGAAGCTTTAGACAGGGGATTCTACGGGCAGTACTTC
CSVEALDRGFYGQYF
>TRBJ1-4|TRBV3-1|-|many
TGTGCCAGCAGCCAAGGCTACAGGGAAAAACTGTTTTTT
CASSQGYREKLFF
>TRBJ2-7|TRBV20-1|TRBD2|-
TGCAGTGCCACGGCCGGAGGCGGGGGGCGGGGGGTCCAGAGCTCCTACGAGCAGTACTTC
CSATAGGGGRGVQSSYEQYF
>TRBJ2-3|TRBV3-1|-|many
TGTGCCAGCAGCCGGAGCGCTGATACGCAGTATTTT
CASSRSADTQYF
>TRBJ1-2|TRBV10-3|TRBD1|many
TGTGCCACCACGGGACAGGAGTTTTACTATGGCTACACCTTC
CATTGQEFYYGYTF
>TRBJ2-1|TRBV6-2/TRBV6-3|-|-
TGTGCCAGCAGTTACAGGGAGCCCTCCTACAATGAGCAGTTCTTC
CASSYREPSYNEQFF
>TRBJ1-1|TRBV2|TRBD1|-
TGTGCCAGCAGTTACAGGGGAGTCATGAACACTGAAGCTTTCTTT
CASSYRGVMNTEAFF
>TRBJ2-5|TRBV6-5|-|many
TGTGCCAGCAGTTATGTGGGGTTAGGGCAAGAGACCCAGTACTTC
CASSYVGLGQETQYF
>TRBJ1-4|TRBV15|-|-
TGTGCCACCAGCAGGGGGAATGAAAAACTGTTTTTT
CATSRGNEKLFF
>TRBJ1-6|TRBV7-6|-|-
TGTGCCAGCAGCTTAAGAACTGATTATAATTCACCCCTCCACTTT
CASSLRTDYNSPLHF
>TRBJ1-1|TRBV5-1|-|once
TGCGCCAGCAGCTTGGGAGGGGCCGGGGACACTGAAGCTTTCTTT
CASSLGGAGDTEAFF
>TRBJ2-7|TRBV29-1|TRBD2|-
TGCAGCGAAACTAGCGGGCGAACCTACGAGCAGTACTTC
CSETSGRTYEQYF
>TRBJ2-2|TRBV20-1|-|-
TGCAGTGCTAGAGTATCGCGGGCGAACACCGGGGAGCTGTTTTTT
CSARVSRANTGELFF
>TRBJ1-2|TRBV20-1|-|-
TGCAGTGCTATTAGGTCCCTCTATGGCTACACCTTC
CSAIRSLYGYTF
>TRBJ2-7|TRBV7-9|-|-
TGTGCCAGCAACCCGGGACTTTATAACGAGCAGTACTTC
CASNPGLYNEQYF
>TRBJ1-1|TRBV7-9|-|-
TGTGCCAGCAGCTTTGCAGGCCCGCAATATGAAGCTTTCTTT
CASSFAGPQYEAFF
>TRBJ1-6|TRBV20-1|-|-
TGCAGTGCTAGAAACCAGGGGAGAAGTAATTCACCCCTCCACTTT
CSARNQGRSNSPLHF
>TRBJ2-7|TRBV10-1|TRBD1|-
TGCGCCAGCGGTCTCGGGACAGGGGCCCACGAGCAGTACTTC
CASGLGTGAHEQYF
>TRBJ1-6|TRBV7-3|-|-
TGTGCCAGCAGCGCCACCGGGACCCTAAGGTCACCCCTCCACTTT
CASSATGTLRSPLHF
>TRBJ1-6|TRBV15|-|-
TGTGCCACCAGCGGATCCACAGGGTTTGATTCACCCCTCCACTTT
CATSGSTGFDSPLHF
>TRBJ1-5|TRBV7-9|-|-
TGTGCCAGCAGCTTAGCGGGGACACAGAATCAGCCCCAGCATTTT
CASSLAGTQNQPQHF
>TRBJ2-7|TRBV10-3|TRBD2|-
TGTGCCATCACTTCTGGGGCCACTAGCGGAGCCCGAGGCGAGCAGTACTTC
CAITSGATSGARGEQYF
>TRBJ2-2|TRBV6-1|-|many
TGTGCCAGCAGTGAACATGCGAACACCGGGGAGCTGTTTTTT
CASSEHANTGELFF
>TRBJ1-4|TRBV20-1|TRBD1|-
TGCAGTGCTAACGACGGACAGGGCTATAGTGAAAAACTGTTTTTT
CSANDGQGYSEKLFF
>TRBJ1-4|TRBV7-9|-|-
TGTGCCAGCAGCTTCTTAACAGGGAATCCGAATGAAAAACTGTTTTTT
CASSFLTGNPNEKLFF
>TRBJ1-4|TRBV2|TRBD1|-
TGTGCCAGCAGGGTACTCAGAGGGACAGCGAATGAAAAACTGTTTTTT
CASRVLRGTANEKLFF
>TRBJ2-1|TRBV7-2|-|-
TGTGCCAGCAGCCGACAGGCAAATGAGCAGTTCTTC
CASSRQANEQFF
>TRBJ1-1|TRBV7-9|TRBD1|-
TGTGCCAGCAGCTTAGCGACAGGGGGAGGCACTGAAGCTTTCTTT
CASSLATGGGTEAFF
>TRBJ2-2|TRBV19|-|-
TGTGCCAGTAGAAACTACAGGGCGCCCGGGGAGCTGTTTTTT
CASRNYRAPGELFF
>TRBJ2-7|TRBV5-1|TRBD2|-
TGTGCCAGCAGCTTGGTGGGGCGGGGGGGGTACGAGCAGTACTTC
CASSLVGRGGYEQYF
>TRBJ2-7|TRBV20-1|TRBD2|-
TGCAGTGCTAGCGGACCGGGACTATACTCCTACGAGCAGTACTTC
CSASGPGLYSYEQYF
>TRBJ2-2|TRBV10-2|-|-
TGCGCCAGCAGGCTGATACAGACGGAGCTGTTTTTT
CASRLIQTELFF
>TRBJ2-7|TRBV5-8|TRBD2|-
TGTGCCAGCAGCACACCGGGGGGGGGCAACTACGAGCAGTACTTC
CASSTPGGGNYEQYF
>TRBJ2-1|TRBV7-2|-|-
TGTGCCAGCAGCCTGGGACCCTCGGAGAATGAGCAGTTCTTC
CASSLGPSENEQFF
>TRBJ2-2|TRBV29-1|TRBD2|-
TGCAGCGTTCTGACTAGCGGGGGGGCCGGGGAGCTGTTTTTT
CSVLTSGGAGELFF
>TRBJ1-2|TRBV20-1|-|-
TGCAGTGCTAGAGTACATGGCTACACCTTC
CSARVHGYTF
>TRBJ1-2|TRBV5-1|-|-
TGCGCCAGCAGCACGCAAGCTAGTCTCTTACGAGGCTACACCTTC
CASSTQASLLRGYTF
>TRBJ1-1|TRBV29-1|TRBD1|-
TGCAGCGTGGACAGGGTAATGAACACTGAAGCTTTCTTT
CSVDRVMNTEAFF
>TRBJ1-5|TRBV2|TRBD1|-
TGTGCCAGCAGTGGGACAGGGGCGCAGCCCCAGCATTTT
CASSGTGAQPQHF
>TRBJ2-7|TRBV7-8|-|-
TGTGCCAGCAGCTTCACCCCCACCACAGGGTCCTACGAGCAGTACTTC
CASSFTPTTGSYEQYF
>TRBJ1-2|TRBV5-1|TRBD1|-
TGCGCCAGCAGCTTGGCGACAGGGACGTATGGCTACACCTTC
CASSLATGTYGYTF
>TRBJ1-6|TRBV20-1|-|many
TGCAGTGCTAGAGGTGAGGGGAACTCACCCCTCCACTTT
CSARGEGNSPLHF